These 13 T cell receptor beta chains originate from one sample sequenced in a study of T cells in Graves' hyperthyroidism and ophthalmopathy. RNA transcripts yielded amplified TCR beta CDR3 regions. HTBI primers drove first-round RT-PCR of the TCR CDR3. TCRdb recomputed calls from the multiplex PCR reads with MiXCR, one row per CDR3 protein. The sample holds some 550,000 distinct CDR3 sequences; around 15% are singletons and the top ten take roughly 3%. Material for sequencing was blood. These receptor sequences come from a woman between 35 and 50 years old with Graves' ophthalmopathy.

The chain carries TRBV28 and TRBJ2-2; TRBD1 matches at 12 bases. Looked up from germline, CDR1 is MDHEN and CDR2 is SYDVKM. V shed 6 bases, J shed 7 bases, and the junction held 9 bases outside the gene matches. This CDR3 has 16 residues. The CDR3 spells CASRRPGQGALGELFF. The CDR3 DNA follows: TGTGCCAGCAGACGACCGGGACAGGGGGCGCTCGGGGAGCTGTTTTTT.

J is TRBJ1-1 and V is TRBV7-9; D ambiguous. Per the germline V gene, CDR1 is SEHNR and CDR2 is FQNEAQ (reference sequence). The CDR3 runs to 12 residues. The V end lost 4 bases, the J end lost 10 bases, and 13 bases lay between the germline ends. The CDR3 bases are TGTGCCAGCAGCTCCTCGTATAAAGGAGCTTTCTTT. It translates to CASSSSYKGAFF. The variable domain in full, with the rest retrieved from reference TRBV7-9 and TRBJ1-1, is DTGVSQNPRHKITKRGQNVTFRCDPISEHNRLYWYRQTLGQGPEFLTYFQNEAQLEKSRLLSDRFSAERPKGSFSTLEIQRTEQGDSAMYLCASSSSYKGAFFGQGTRLTVV.

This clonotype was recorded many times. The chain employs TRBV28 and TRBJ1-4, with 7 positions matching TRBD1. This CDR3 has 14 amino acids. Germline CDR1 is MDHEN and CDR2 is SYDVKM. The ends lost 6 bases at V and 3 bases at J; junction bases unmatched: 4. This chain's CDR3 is CASRSTGPNEKLFF. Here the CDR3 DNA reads TGTGCCAGCAGGTCGACAGGGCCTAATGAAAAACTGTTTTTT.

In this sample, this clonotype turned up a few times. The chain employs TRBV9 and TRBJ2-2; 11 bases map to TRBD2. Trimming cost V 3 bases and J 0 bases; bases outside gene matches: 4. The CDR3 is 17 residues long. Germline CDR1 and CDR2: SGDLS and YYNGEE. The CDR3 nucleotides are TGTGCCAGCAGCGCCCGGGGACTAGCGGCGAACACCGGGGAGCTGTTTTTT. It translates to CASSARGLAANTGELFF.

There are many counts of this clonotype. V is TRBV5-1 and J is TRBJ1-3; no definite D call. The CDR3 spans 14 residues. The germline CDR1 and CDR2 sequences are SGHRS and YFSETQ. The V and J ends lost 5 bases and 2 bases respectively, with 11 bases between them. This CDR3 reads CASRPSGTGNTIYF. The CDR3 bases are TGCGCCAGCAGACCCTCGGGGACTGGAAACACCATATATTTT.

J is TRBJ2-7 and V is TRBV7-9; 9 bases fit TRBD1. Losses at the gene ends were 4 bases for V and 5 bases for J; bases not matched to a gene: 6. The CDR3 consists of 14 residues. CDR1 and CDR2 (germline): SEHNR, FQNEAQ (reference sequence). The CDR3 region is CASSSGTGRNEQYF. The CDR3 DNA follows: TGTGCCAGCAGCTCCGGGACAGGGAGAAACGAGCAGTACTTC.

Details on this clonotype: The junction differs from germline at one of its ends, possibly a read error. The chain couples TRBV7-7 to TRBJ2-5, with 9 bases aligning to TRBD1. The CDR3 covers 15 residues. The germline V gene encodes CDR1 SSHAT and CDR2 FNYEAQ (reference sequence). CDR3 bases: TGTGCTAGCAGCTTATCCGGGACAGGGATTGAGACCCAGTACTTC. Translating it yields CASSLSGTGIETQYF.

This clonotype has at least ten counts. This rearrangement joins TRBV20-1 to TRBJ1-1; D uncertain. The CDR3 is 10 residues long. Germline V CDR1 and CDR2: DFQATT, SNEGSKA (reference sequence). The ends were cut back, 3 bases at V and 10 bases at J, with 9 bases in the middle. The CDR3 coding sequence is TGCAGTGCTAGCCGACTGGGAGCTTTCTTT. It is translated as CSASRLGAFF.

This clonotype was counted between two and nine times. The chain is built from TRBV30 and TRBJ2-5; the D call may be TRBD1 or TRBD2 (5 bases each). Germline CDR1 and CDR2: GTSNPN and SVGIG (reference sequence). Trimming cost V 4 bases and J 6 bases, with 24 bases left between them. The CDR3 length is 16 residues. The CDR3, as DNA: TGTGCCTGGACAGGGCTAGCTAGGCCTATTCAAAAGACCCAGTACTTC. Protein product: CAWTGLARPIQKTQYF.

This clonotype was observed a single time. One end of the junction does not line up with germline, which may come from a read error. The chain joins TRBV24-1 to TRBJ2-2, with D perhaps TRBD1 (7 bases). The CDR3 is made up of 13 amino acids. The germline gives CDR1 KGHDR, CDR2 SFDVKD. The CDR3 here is CATSGGGDRELFF. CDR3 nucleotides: TGTGCCACGAGTGGAGGGGGCGACCGGGAGCTGTTTTTT.

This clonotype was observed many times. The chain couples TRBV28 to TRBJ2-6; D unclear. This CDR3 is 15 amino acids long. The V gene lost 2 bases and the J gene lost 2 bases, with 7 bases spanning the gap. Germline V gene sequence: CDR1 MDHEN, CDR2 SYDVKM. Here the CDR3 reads CASSLHGTGANVLTF. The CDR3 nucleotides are TGTGCCAGCAGTTTACATGGGACTGGGGCCAACGTCCTGACTTTC.

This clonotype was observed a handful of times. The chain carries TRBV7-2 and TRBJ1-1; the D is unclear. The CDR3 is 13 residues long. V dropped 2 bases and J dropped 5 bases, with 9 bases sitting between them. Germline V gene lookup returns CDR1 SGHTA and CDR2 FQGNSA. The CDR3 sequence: CASSLWAETEAFF. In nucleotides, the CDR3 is TGTGCCAGCAGCTTATGGGCCGAGACTGAAGCTTTCTTT.

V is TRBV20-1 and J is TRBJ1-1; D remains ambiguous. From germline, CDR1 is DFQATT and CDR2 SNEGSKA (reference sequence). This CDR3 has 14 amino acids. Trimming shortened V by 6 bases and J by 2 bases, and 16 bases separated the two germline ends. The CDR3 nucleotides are TGCAGTGCCAACCCTAACGATTACAACACTGAAGCTTTCTTT. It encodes CSANPNDYNTEAFF.